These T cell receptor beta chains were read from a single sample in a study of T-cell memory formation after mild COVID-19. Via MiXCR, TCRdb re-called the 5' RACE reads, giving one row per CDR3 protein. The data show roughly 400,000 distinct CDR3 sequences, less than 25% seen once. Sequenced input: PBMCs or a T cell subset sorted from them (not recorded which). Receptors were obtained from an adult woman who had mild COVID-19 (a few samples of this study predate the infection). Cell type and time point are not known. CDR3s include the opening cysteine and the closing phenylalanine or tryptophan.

CSAPPYGPTTEAFF,TRBJ1-1,14,TRBV20-1
CASSPPMGQGKRNTIYF,TRBJ1-3,17,TRBV18
CSVSQASNQPQHF,TRBJ1-5,13,TRBV29-1
CASSQALAEDTQYF,TRBJ2-3,14,TRBV4-1
CASSSGRFGELFF,TRBJ2-2,13,TRBV19
CASSLAGTGGYEQFF,TRBJ2-1,15,TRBV28
CSALGGGINEQFF,TRBJ2-1,13,TRBV20-1
CASSKLTGINYGYTF,TRBJ1-2,15,TRBV12-3/TRBV12-4
CASSDRGDGYTF,TRBJ1-2,12,TRBV12-3/TRBV12-4
CASSYGQGQGSTEAFF,TRBJ1-1,16,TRBV5-1
CASSRLTSYNEQFF,TRBJ2-1,14,TRBV11-2
CASSNLPGNTEAFF,TRBJ1-1,14,TRBV7-9
CASSLARGPPSMDTQYF,TRBJ2-3,17,TRBV12-3/TRBV12-4
CASSVARGRDTGELFF,TRBJ2-2,16,TRBV9
CAISEPGQTSYEQYF,TRBJ2-7,15,TRBV10-3
CASSITSGSTYNEQFF,TRBJ2-1,16,TRBV5-1
CSARGLAGGPPQYF,TRBJ2-5,14,TRBV20-1
CASSVTANTGELFF,TRBJ2-2,14,TRBV6-1
CASSLYGGHEAFF,TRBJ1-1,13,TRBV12-3/TRBV12-4
CASSRTTGAGYTF,TRBJ1-2,13,TRBV6-2/TRBV6-3
CASSTTPGQVSYNSPLHF,TRBJ1-6,18,TRBV6-2/TRBV6-3
CASSPDRWEADTQYF,TRBJ2-3,15,TRBV7-6
CATSEEPTDTQYF,TRBJ2-3,13,TRBV15
CASRGTDNTGELFF,TRBJ2-2,14,TRBV12-3/TRBV12-4
CASSLAWGGREQFF,TRBJ2-1,14,TRBV7-2
CASNTVYEQYF,TRBJ2-7,11,TRBV6-1
CASSFGGTYGYTF,TRBJ1-2,13,TRBV12-3/TRBV12-4
CSARRAGANVLTF,TRBJ2-6,13,TRBV20-1
CASSSYRAPAYEQYF,TRBJ2-7,15,TRBV5-1
CASSLVLGWQYF,TRBJ2-7,12,TRBV11-2
CASSRRGWYYEQYF,TRBJ2-7,14,TRBV14
CASSQAGGAGTEAFF,TRBJ1-1,15,TRBV4-1
CASSLEAGGPNEQFF,TRBJ2-1,15,TRBV7-9
CASSRGYSYEQYF,TRBJ2-7,13,TRBV7-8
CASKVGLRGAGEQFF,TRBJ2-1,15,TRBV12-3/TRBV12-4
CASSVEAVPYNEQFF,TRBJ2-1,15,TRBV9
CASSKGGRAIYGYTF,TRBJ1-2,15,TRBV21-1
CASSLDSSGNSYEQYF,TRBJ2-7,16,TRBV7-9
CASSGSGGAYNEQFF,TRBJ2-1,15,TRBV9
CASSMGVLGHQPQHF,TRBJ1-5,15,TRBV19
CASSDGDSTYEQYF,TRBJ2-7,14,TRBV6-2/TRBV6-3
CASSPRRISDEQFF,TRBJ2-1,14,TRBV7-6
CASSKGQGALYGYTF,TRBJ1-2,15,TRBV5-1